This is a list of T cell receptor beta chains from one sample in a study of sequential checkpoint blockade in melanoma. Some clones are missing from TCRdb's copy, which holds only in-frame ones; the method was immunoSEQ multiplex PCR. The data show about 20,000 clones, with approximately 57% seen just once and under 20% held by the top ten. This specimen consisted of CD8+ T cells sorted from blood (inferred from file names), obtained from a patient given nivolumab and ipilimumab in sequence. The origin of the receptors is a human donor with melanoma. CDR3s include the opening cysteine and the closing phenylalanine or tryptophan.

j_gene,v_gene,CDR3aa
TRBJ2-1,TRBV19,CASSITGTGRNEQFF
TRBJ2-1,TRBV5-1,CASSPRIGGGLDSYNEQFF
TRBJ2-7,TRBV2,CASRGLGLAEAYEQYF
TRBJ1-1,TRBV18,CASSQGGFTEAFF
TRBJ1-1,TRBV5-1,CASSFTGGPDTEAFF
TRBJ1-1,TRBV6-5,CASSYGTGGRAEAFF
TRBJ2-1,TRBV7-6,CASREIAGDFEQFF
TRBJ2-3,TRBV6-7,CASNFTSTSGGLSTDTQYF
.,TRBV19,CASSIKDRLGYEQYF
TRBJ1-2,TRBV5-4,CASSPGQGAYGYTF
TRBJ2-3,TRBV4-1,CASSSGTSSTDTQYF
TRBJ2-2,TRBV29-1,CSVVSGNTGELFF
TRBJ2-5,TRBV6-5,CASRPTGYQETQYF
TRBJ2-1,TRBV19,CASSQRLAGGPSEQFF
TRBJ2-1,TRBV9,CASRGSGSEQFF
TRBJ2-1,TRBV6-5,CASSLGGPNNEQFF
TRBJ2-3,TRBV7-9,CASSVITQYF
TRBJ1-1,TRBV27,CASSARTGALNTEAFF
TRBJ1-1,TRBV4-2,CASSQDRSTEAFF
TRBJ2-4,TRBV9,CASSPQVSNIQYF
TRBJ2-7,TRBV5-4,CASSSRGGAFYEQYF
TRBJ1-6,TRBV7-9,CASSLERNSPLHF
TRBJ1-2,TRBV4-1,CASSQGTGGNYGYTF
TRBJ2-5,TRBV11-3,CASSGTGGGQETQYF
TRBJ1-2,TRBV5-4,CASNSNRGPYGYTF
TRBJ2-3,TRBV7-9,CASTPTGGRSTDTQYF
TRBJ1-6,TRBV28,CASSLVGQLSSPLHF
TRBJ2-7,TRBV6-1,CASSEGTGGYEQYF
TRBJ1-1,TRBV7-8,CASSLNVASPNEAFF
TRBJ2-1,TRBV6-5,CASSPWGGSGNEQFF
TRBJ2-1,TRBV6-5,CATGTGGAEGQFF
TRBJ1-1,TRBV27,CASSLYLDSSNTEAFF
TRBJ2-6,TRBV6-8,CASSEDSSGANVLTF
TRBJ1-1,TRBV7-3,CASSPSGGGTEAFF
TRBJ2-1,TRBV30,CAWSRTGGVEQFF
TRBJ2-7,TRBV9,CASSVDERGSGIEQYF
TRBJ2-6,TRBV7-9,CASSLNRALSGANVLTF